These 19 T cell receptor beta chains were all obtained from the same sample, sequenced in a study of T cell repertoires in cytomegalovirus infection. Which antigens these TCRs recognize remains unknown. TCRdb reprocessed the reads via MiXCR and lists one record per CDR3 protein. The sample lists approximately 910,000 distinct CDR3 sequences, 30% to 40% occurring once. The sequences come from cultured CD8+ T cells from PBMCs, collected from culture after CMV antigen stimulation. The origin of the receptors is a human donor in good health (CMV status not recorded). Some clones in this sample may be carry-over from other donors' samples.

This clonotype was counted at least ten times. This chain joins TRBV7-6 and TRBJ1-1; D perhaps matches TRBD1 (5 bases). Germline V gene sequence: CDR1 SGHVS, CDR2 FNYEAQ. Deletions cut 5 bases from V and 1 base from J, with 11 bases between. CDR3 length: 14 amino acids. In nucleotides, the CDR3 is TGTGCCAGCAGCCCCGCAGGGCAGAACACTGAAGCTTTCTTT. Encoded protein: CASSPAGQNTEAFF.

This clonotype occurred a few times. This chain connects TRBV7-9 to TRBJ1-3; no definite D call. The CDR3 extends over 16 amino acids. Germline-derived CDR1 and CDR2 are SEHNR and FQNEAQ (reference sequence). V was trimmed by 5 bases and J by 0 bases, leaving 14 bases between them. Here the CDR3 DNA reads TGTGCCAGCAGCCTCCCCCCCGGAAGCTCTGGAAACACCATATATTTT. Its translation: CASSLPPGSSGNTIYF.

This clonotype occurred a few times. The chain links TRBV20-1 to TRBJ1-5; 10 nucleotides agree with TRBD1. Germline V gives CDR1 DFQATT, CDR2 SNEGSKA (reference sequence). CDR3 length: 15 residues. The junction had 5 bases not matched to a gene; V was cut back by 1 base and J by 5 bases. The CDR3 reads CSARVKGQGYQPQHF. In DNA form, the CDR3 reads TGCAGTGCTAGAGTAAAGGGACAGGGGTATCAGCCCCAGCATTTT.

CDR3 loop: CASSFSGTNYEQYF. CDR3 coding DNA: TGTGCCAGTAGTTTTTCCGGGACTAACTACGAGCAGTACTTC. The rearrangement links TRBV19 to TRBJ2-7, with TRBD2 matching 7 bases. Germline V gene lookup returns CDR1 LNHDA and CDR2 SQIVND (reference sequence). This CDR3 is 14 amino acids long. With 5 bases clipped from V and 3 bases from J, the junction kept 7 bases outside the gene matches.

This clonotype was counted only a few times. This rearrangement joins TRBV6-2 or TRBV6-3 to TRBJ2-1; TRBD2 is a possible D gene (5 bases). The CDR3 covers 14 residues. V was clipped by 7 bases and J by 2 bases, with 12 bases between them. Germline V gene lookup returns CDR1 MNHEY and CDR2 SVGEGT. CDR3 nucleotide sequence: TGTGCCAGCAAGGGAGACGGCCCCTACAATGAGCAGTTCTTC. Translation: CASKGDGPYNEQFF.

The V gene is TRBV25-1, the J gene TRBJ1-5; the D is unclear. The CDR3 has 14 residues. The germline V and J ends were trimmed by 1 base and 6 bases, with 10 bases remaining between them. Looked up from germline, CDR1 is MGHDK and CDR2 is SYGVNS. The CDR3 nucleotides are TGTGCCAGCAGTGAATGGCACGAGGGTCAGCCCCAGCATTTT. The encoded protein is CASSEWHEGQPQHF.

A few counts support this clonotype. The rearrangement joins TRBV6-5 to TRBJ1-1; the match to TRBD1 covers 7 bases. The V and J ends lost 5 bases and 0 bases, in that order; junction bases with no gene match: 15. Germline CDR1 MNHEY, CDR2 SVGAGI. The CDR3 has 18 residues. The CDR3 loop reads CASSRDREPTRMNTEAFF. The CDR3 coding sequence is TGTGCCAGCAGTCGAGACAGGGAACCAACCCGAATGAACACTGAAGCTTTCTTT.

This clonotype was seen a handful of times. Here the CDR3 reads CASSFMGQGYEQYF. DNA of the CDR3: TGTGCCAGCAGTTTTATGGGACAGGGCTACGAGCAGTACTTC. The chain is built from TRBV27 and TRBJ2-7; TRBD1 agrees at 9 bases. The germline CDR1 and CDR2 sequences are MNHEY and SMNVEV (reference sequence). This CDR3 is 14 amino acids long. Trimming cost V 3 bases and J 3 bases; bases outside gene matches: 3.

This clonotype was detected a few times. The CDR3 here is CASSWGSSEAFF. The CDR3 DNA sequence: TGTGCCAGTAGTTGGGGATCCTCTGAAGCTTTCTTT. The J gene is TRBJ1-1, the V gene TRBV19; D gene uncertain. The CDR3 consists of 12 residues. Per germline, CDR1 LNHDA and CDR2 SQIVND (reference sequence). Trimming pared 5 bases from V and 6 bases from J, leaving 10 bases between.

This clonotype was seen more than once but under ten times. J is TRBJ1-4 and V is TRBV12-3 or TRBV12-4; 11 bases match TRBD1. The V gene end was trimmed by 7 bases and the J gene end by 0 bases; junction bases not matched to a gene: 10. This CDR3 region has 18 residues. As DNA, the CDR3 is TGTGCCAGCAAAACCGGGACAGGGGGGCCAGCAACTAATGAAAAACTGTTTTTT. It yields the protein CASKTGTGGPATNEKLFF.

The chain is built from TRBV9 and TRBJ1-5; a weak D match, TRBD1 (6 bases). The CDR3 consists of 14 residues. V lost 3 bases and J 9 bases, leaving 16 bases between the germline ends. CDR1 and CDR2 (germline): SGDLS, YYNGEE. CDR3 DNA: TGTGCCAGCAGCGGACGCGGGTTGGACAGGCCCCAGCATTTT. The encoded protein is CASSGRGLDRPQHF.

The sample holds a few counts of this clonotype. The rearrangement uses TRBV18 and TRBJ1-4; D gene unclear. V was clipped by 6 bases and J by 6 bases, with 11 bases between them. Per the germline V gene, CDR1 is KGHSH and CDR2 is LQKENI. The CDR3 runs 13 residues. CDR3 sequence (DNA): TGTGCCAGCTCGGAGGCGTGGGATGAAAAACTGTTTTTT. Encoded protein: CASSEAWDEKLFF.

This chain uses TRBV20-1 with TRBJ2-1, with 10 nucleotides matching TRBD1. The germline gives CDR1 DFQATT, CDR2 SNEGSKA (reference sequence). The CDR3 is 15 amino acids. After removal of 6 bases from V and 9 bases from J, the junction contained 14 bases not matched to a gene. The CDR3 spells CSAWEGQGDFGEQFF. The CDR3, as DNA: TGCAGTGCGTGGGAAGGACAGGGGGATTTCGGTGAGCAGTTCTTC.

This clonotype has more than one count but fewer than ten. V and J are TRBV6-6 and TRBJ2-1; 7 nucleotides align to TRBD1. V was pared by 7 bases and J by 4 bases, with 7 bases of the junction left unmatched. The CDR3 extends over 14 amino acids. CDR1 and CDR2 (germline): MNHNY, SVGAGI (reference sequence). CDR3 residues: CASTDRADYNEQFF. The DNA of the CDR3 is TGTGCCAGCACCGACAGGGCCGATTACAATGAGCAGTTCTTC.

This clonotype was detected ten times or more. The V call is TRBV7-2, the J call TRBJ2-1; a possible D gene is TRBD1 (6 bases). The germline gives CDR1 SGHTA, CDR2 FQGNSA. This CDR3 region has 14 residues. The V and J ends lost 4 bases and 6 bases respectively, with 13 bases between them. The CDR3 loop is CASSSGRGPNEQFF. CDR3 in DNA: TGTGCCAGCAGCTCGGGCAGGGGCCCCAATGAGCAGTTCTTC.

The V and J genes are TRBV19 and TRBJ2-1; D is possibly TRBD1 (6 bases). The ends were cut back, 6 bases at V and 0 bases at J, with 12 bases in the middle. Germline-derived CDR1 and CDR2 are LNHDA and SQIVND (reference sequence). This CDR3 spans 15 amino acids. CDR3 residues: CASSKDSSSYNEQFF. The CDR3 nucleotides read TGTGCCAGTAGCAAGGACAGTAGCTCCTACAATGAGCAGTTCTTC.

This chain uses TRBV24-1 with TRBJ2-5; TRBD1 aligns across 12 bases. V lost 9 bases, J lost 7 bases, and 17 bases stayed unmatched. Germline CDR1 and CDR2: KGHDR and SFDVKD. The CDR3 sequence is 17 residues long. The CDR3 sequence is CATGAGPGQGAERTQYF. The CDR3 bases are TGTGCCACCGGCGCTGGACCGGGACAGGGGGCTGAACGGACCCAGTACTTC.

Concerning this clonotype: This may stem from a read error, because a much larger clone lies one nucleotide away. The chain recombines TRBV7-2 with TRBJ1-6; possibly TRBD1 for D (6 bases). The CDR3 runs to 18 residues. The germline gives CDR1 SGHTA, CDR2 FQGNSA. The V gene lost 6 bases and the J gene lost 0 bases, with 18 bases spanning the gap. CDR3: CASSFHWDTSSYNSPLHF. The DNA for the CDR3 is TGTGCCAGCAGTTTTCACTGGGACACGAGCTCCTATAATTCACCCCTCCACTTT.

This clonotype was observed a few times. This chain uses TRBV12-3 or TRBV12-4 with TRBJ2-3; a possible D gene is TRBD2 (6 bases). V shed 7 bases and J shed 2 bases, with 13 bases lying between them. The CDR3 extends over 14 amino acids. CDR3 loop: CASTLRDSTDTQYF. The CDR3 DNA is TGTGCCAGCACCCTTAGGGACTCCACAGATACGCAGTATTTT.